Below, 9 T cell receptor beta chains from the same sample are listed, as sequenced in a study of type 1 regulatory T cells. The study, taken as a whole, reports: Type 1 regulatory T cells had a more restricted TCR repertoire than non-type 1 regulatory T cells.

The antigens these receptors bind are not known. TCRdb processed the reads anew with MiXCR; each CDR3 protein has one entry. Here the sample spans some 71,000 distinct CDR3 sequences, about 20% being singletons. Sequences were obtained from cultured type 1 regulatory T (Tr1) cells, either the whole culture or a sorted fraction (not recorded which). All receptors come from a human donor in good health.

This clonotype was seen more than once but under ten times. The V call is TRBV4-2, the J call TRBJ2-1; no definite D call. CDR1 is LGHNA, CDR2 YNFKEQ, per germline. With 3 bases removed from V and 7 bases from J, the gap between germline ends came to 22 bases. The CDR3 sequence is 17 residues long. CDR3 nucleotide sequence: TGTGCCAGCAGCCAGAGGCCGGAACGATGGACGGAGAATGAGCAGTTCTTC. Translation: CASSQRPERWTENEQFF.

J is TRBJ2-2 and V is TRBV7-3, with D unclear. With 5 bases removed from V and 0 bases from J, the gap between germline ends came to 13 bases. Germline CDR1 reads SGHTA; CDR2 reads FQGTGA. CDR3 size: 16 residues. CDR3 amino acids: CASSPVGLANTGELFF. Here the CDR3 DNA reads TGTGCCAGCAGCCCCGTCGGGCTAGCGAACACCGGGGAGCTGTTTTTT.

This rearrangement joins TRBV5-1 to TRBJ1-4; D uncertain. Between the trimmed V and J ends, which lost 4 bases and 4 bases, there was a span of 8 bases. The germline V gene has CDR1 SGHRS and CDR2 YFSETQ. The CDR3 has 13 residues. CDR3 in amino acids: CASSTGVNEKLFF. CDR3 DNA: TGCGCCAGCAGCACCGGGGTTAATGAAAAACTGTTTTTT.

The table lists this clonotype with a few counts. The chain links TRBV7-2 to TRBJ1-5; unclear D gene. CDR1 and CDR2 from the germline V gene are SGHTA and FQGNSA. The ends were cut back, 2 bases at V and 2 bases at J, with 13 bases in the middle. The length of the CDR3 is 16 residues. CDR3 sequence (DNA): TGTGCCAGCAGCTTATCTTCGGGCTCCGGCAATCAGCCCCAGCATTTT. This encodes CASSLSSGSGNQPQHF. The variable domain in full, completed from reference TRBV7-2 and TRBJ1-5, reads GAGVSQSPSNKVTEKGKDVELRCDPISGHTALYWYRQSLGQGLEFLIYFQGNSAPDKSGLPSDRFSAERTGGSVSTLTIQRTQQEDSAVYLCASSLSSGSGNQPQHFGDGTRLSIL.

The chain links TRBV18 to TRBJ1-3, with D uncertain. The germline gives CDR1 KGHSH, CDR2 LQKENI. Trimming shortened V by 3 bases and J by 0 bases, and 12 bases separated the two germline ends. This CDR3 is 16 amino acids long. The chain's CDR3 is CASSPEASGSGNTIYF. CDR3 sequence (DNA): TGTGCCAGCTCACCTGAGGCGTCCGGCTCTGGAAACACCATATATTTT.

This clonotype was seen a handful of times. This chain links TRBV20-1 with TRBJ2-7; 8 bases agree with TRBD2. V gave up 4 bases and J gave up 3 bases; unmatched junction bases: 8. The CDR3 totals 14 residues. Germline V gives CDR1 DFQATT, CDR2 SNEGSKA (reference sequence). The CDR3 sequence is CSATLAGSYYEQYF. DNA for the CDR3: TGCAGTGCTACTTTAGCGGGGTCCTACTACGAGCAGTACTTC.

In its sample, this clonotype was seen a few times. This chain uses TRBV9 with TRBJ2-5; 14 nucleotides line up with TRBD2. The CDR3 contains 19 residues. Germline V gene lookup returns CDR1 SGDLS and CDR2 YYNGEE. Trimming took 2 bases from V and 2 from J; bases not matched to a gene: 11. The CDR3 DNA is TGTGCCAGCAGCGTCGCCGGGACTAGCGGGAGTGGTTGGCAAGAGACCCAGTACTTC. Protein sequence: CASSVAGTSGSGWQETQYF.

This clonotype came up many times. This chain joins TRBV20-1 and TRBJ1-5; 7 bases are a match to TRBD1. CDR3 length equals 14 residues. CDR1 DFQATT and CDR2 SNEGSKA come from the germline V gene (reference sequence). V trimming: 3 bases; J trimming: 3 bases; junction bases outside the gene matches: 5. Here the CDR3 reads CSARPGQLNQPQHF. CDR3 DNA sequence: TGCAGTGCTAGGCCGGGACAGCTCAATCAGCCCCAGCATTTT.

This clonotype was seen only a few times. DNA of the CDR3: TGCAGTGCCGACTCAAGAAAGGGAATTCCTGAAGCTTTCTTT. This encodes CSADSRKGIPEAFF. This chain joins TRBV20-1 and TRBJ1-1; D uncertain. Germline values: CDR1 DFQATT, CDR2 SNEGSKA (reference sequence). The CDR3 consists of 14 residues. Trimming took 6 bases from V and 6 from J, leaving 20 bases between them.